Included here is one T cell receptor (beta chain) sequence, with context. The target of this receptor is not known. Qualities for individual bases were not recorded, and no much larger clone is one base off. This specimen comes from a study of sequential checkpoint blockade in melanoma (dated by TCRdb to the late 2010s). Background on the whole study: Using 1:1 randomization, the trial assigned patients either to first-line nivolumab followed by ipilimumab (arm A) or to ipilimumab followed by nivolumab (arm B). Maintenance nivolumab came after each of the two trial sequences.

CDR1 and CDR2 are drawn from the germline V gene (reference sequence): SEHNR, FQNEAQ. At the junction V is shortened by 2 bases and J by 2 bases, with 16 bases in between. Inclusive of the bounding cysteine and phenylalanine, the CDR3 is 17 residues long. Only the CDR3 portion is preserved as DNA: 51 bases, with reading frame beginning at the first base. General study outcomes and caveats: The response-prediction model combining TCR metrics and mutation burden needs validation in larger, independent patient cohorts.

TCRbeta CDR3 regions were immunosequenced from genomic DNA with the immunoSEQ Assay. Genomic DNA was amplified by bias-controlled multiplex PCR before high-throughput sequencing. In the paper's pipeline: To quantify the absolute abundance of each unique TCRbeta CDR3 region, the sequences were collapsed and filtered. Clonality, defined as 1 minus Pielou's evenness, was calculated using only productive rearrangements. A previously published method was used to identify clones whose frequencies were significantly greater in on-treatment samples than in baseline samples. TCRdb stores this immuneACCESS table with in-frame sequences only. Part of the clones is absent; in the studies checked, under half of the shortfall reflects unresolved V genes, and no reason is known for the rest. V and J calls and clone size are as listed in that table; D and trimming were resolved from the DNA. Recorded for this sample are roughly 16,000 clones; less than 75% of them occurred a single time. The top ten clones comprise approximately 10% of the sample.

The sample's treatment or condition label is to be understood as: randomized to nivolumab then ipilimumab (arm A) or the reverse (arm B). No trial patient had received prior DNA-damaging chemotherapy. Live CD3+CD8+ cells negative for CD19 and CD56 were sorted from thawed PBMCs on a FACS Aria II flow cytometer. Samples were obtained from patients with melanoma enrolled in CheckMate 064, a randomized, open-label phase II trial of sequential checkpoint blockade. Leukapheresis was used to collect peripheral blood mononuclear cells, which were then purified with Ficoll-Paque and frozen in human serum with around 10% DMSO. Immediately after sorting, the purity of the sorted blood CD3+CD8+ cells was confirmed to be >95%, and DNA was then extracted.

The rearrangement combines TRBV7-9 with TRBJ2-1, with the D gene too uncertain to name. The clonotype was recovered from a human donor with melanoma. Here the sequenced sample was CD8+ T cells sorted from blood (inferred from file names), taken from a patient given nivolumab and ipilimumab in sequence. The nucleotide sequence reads TGTGCCAGCAGCTTAACAGATATCGCTATCCCCTACAATGAGCAGTTCTTC. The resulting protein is CASSLTDIAIPYNEQFF.